This T cell receptor (beta chain) was sequenced during a study of cytomegalovirus exposure and HLA in healthy donors. This clone was seen once. Its antigen is still unknown. It was with 60 Vbeta and 13 Jbeta primers that the PCR ran. Sequencing was performed with immunoSEQ multiplex PCR; in TCRdb, only in-frame clones are kept and a portion is missing. The data show 100,000 or so clones, about 78% seen once. This CDR3 contains 14 residues. Per germline, CDR1 LNHDA and CDR2 SQIVND (reference sequence). V lost 7 bases and J 2 bases, leaving 13 bases between the germline ends. Study observations and caveats: Later analysis associated a missense DCLRE1C variant with TCR beta V- and J-gene trimming.

This receptor was obtained from a middle-aged woman in good health and CMV-seropositive. The sample consisted of PBMCs. The chain recombines TRBV19 with TRBJ2-3, with TRBD2 as a possible D gene (5 bases). The CDR3 DNA is TGTGCCAGTAAGAGGGCCCCTCTCACAGATACGCAGTATTTT. As protein: CASKRAPLTDTQYF.